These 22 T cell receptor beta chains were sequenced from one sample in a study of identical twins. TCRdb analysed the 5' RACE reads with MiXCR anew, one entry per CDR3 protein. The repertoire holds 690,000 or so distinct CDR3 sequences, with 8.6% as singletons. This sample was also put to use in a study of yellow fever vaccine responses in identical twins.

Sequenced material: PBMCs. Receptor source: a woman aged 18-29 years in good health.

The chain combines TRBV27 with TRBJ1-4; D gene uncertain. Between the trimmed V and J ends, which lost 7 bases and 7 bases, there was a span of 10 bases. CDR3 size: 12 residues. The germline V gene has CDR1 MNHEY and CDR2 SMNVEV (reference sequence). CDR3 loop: CASTRRGEKLFF. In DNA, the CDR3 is TGTGCCAGCACCCGACGCGGTGAAAAACTGTTTTTT.

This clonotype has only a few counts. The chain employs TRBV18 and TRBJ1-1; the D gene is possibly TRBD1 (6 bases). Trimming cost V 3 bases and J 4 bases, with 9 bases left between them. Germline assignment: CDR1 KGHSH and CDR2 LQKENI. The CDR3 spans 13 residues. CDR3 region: CASSPQGSTEAFF. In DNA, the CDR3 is TGTGCCAGCTCACCCCAGGGGAGCACTGAAGCTTTCTTT.

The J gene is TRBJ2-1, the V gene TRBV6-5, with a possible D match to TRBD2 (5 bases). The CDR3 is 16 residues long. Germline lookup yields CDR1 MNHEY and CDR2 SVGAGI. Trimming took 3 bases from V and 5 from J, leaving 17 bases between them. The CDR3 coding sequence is TGTGCCAGCAGTTATAATGGGCGGGTCTCGGACAATGAGCAGTTCTTC. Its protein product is CASSYNGRVSDNEQFF.

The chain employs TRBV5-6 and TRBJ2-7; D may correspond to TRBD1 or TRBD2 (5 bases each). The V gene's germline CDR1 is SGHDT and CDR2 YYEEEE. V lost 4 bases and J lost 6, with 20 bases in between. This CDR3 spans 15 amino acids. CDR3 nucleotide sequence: TGTGCCAGCAGCCCGGAAACGGGACGACAATCCGAGCAGTACTTC. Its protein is CASSPETGRQSEQYF.

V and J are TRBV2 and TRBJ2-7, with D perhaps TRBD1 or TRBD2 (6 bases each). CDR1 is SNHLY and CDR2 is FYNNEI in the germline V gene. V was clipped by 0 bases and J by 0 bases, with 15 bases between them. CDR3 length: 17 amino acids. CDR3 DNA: TGTGCCAGCAGTGAAGCCGGGTGGGGGGCCAGCTCCTACGAGCAGTACTTC. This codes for CASSEAGWGASSYEQYF.

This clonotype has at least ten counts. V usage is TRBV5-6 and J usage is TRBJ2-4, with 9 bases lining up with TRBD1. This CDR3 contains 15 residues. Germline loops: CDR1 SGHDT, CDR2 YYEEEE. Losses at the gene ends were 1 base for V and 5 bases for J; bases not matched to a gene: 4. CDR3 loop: CASSLTGGSENIQYF. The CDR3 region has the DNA TGTGCCAGCAGCTTGACAGGGGGCTCGGAAAACATTCAGTACTTC.

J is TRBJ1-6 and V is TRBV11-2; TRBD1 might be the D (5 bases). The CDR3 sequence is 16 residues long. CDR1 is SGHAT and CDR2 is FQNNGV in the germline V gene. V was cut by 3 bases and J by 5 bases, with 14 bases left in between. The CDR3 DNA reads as TGTGCCAGCAGCTTTCGGGGCGGAGAAGATAATTCACCCCTCCACTTT. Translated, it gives CASSFRGGEDNSPLHF. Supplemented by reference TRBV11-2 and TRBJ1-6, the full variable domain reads EAGVAQSPRYKIIEKRQSVAFWCNPISGHATLYWYQQILGQGPKLLIQFQNNGVVDDSQLPKDRFSAERLKGVDSTLKIQPAKLEDSAVYLCASSFRGGEDNSPLHFGNGTRLTVT.

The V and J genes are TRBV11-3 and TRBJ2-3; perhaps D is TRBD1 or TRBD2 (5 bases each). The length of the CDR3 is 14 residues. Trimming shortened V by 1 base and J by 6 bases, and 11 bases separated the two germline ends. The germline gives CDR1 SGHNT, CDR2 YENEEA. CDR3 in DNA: TGTGCCAGCAGCTTAGCCCGGGGCGGTGATACGCAGTATTTT. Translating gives CASSLARGGDTQYF.

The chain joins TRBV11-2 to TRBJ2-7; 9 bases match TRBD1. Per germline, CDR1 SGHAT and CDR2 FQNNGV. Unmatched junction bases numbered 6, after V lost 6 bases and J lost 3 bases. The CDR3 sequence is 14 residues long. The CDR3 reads CASRLGQGFYEQYF. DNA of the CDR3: TGTGCCAGCAGATTGGGACAGGGATTCTACGAGCAGTACTTC.

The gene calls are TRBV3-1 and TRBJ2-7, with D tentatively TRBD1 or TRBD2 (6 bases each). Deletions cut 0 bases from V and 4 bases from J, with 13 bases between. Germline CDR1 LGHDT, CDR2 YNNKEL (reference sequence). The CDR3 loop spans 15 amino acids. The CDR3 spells CASSQDGQGRYEQYF. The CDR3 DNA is TGTGCCAGCAGCCAAGACGGCCAGGGGAGGTACGAGCAGTACTTC.

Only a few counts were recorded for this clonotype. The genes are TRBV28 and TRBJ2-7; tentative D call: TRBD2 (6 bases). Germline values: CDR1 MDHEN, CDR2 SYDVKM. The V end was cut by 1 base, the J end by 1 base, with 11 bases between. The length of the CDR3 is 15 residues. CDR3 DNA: TGTGCCAGCAGTTTATCGGCGGGATCGTCCTACGAGCAGTACTTC. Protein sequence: CASSLSAGSSYEQYF.

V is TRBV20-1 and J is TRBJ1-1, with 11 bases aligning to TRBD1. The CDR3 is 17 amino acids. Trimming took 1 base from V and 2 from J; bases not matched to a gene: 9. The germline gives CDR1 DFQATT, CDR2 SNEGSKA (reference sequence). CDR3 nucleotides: TGCAGTGCTAGAGGGGACAGGGGGTCACTCCCCAACACTGAAGCTTTCTTT. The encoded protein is CSARGDRGSLPNTEAFF.

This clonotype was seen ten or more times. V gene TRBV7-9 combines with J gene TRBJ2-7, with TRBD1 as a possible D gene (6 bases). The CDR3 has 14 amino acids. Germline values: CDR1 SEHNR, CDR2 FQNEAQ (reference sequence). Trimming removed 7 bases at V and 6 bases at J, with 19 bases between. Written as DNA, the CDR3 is TGTGCCAGCAACTTGAACAGGGTCCCAGGCGAGCAGTACTTC. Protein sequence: CASNLNRVPGEQYF.

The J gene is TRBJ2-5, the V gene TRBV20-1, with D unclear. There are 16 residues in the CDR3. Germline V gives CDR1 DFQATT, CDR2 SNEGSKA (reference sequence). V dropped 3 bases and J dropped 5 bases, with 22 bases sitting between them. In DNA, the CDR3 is TGCAGTGCTAGCTTCGGCGGCCCCAAAGTCAAGGAGACCCAGTACTTC. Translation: CSASFGGPKVKETQYF.

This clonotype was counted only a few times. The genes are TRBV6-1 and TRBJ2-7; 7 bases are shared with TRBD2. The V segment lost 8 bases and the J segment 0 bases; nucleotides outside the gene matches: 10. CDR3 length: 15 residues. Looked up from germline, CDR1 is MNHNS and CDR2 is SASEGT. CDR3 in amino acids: CASLAGVFGSYEQYF. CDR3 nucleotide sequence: TGTGCCAGCCTGGCGGGAGTGTTTGGCTCCTACGAGCAGTACTTC.

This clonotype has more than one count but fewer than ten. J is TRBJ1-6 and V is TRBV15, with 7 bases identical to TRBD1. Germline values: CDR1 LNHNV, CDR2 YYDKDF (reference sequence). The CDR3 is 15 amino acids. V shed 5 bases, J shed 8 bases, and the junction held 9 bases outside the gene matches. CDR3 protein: CATSRRSTGDSPLHF. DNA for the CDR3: TGTGCCACCAGCCGTCGTAGTACAGGGGATTCACCCCTCCACTTT. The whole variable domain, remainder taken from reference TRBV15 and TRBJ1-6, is DAMVIQNPRYQVTQFGKPVTLSCSQTLNHNVMYWYQQKSSQAPKLLFHYYDKDFNNEADTPDNFQSRRPNTSFCFLDIRSPGLGDTAMYLCATSRRSTGDSPLHFGNGTRLTVT.

This CDR3 is CASSLLSSGIGEQFF. In nucleotides, the CDR3 is TGTGCCAGCAGCTTGCTTTCTAGCGGGATAGGTGAGCAGTTCTTC. This chain links TRBV5-4 with TRBJ2-1; 9 bases are a match to TRBD2. Per the germline V gene, CDR1 is SGHNT and CDR2 is YYREEE (reference sequence). Trimming removed 1 base from V and 9 bases from J; junction bases left unmatched: 8. This CDR3 spans 15 amino acids. The full variable domain, with the rest looked up from reference TRBV5-4 and TRBJ2-1, is ETGVTQSPTHLIKTRGQQVTLRCSSQSGHNTVSWYQQALGQGPQFIFQYYREEENGRGNFPPRFSGLQFPNYSSELNVNALELDDSALYLCASSLLSSGIGEQFFGPGTRLTVL.

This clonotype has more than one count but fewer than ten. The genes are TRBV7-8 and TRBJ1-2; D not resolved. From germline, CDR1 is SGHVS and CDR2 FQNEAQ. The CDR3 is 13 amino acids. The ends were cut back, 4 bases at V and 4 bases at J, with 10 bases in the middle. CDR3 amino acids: CASSSLAGYGYTF. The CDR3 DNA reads TGTGCCAGCAGCTCGCTTGCAGGCTATGGCTACACCTTC.

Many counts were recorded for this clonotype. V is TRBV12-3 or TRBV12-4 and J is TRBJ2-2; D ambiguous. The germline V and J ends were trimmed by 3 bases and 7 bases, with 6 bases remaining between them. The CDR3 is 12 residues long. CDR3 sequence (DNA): TGTGCCAGCAGTTTCTTCGACGGGGAGCTGTTTTTT. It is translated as CASSFFDGELFF.

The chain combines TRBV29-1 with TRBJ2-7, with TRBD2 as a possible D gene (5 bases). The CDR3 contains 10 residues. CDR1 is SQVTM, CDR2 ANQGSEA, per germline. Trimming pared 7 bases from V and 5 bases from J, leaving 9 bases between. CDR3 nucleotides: TGCAGCGGCGGGCTTGACGAGCAGTACTTC. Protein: CSGGLDEQYF.

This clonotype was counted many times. The CDR3: CASSEASGTYNEQFF. The CDR3 coding sequence is TGTGCCAGCAGTGAAGCTAGCGGGACCTACAATGAGCAGTTCTTC. The chain couples TRBV25-1 to TRBJ2-1; 9 nucleotides agree with TRBD2. Germline-derived CDR1 and CDR2 are MGHDK and SYGVNS. V lost 2 bases and J lost 2; bases outside the gene matches: 1. This CDR3 spans 15 amino acids.

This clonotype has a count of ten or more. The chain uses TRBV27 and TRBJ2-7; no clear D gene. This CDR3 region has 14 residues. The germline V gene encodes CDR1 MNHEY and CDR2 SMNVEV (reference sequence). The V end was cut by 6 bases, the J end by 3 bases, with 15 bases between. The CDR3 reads CASSRVSPGYEQYF. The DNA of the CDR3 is TGTGCCAGCAGCCGGGTAAGCCCGGGCTACGAGCAGTACTTC.